This TCR beta chain was documented in a study of siplizumab effects on memory and regulatory T cells. Germline loops: CDR1 SEHNR, CDR2 FQNEAQ (reference sequence). This CDR3 contains 16 residues. V lost 8 bases, J lost 3 bases, and 22 bases lay in between. The data were produced by immunoSEQ multiplex PCR, yet TCRdb's version contains in-frame clones alone and is incomplete. The sample lists 85,000 to 130,000 clones, around 95% seen once, with around 0.6% in the top ten. On this clone itself: The antigen remains unidentified.

The study's findings and limits: Mean Treg-derived proportions of mappable alloreactive CD4+ clones were around 70% for siplizumab and 25% to 30% for controls. Naive T cells appeared more diverse than memory cells and seemed to be major alloresponse contributors.

The TCR was taken from a human donor in good health. Sequenced sample: Tregs sorted from blood. The J gene is TRBJ1-1, the V gene TRBV7-9, with a possible D match to TRBD1 (6 bases). The CDR3 here is CASVRGGGIGDTEAFF. In nucleotides, the CDR3 is TGTGCCAGCGTCCGGGGTGGGGGCATCGGGGACACTGAAGCTTTCTTT.